The rows below give T cell receptor beta chains drawn from one sample of a study of T-cell reconstitution after alpha-beta-depleted transplantation in children. TCRdb called the PCR reads again in MiXCR, with one record for every CDR3 protein. The repertoire has 490,000 or so distinct CDR3 sequences, around 13% of them found once; the top ten carry roughly 5.4%. The sample was PBMCs from the stem cell graft donor, taken from the stem cell graft. The receptors were gathered from a human donor who donated a stem cell graft to a child with combined immunodeficiency. CDR3s include the opening cysteine and the closing phenylalanine or tryptophan. Each record gives: V gene, D gene, J gene, clone size, CDR3 DNA, CDR3 protein. A D gene is named only where the DNA matches it firmly. Only part of the rows carry a size: once, few, many, or a class if the clone is expanded.

TRBV6-1	TRBD2	TRBJ2-7	NA	TGTGCCAGCAGATCCACGGGGACTAGCTCCTACGAGCAGTACTTC	CASRSTGTSSYEQYF
TRBV20-1	NA	TRBJ2-3	NA	TGCAGTGCGCCTCGCCCCGGCACAGATACGCAGTATTTT	CSAPRPGTDTQYF
TRBV24-1	NA	TRBJ2-7	few	TGTGCCACCAGCTCCAGACTGGGGAGCTCCTACGAGCAGTACTTC	CATSSRLGSSYEQYF
TRBV29-1	TRBD1	TRBJ1-5	many	TGCAGCGTTGGGGACAGTGACGCTCAGCCCCAGCATTTT	CSVGDSDAQPQHF
TRBV12-3/TRBV12-4	NA	TRBJ1-2	few	TGTGCCAGCAGTGACCGGGACTTCAGCCACTATGGCTACACCTTC	CASSDRDFSHYGYTF
TRBV5-6	TRBD2	TRBJ2-3	NA	TGTGCCACTAGCGGAGCTAGCACAGATACGCAGTATTTT	CATSGASTDTQYF
TRBV20-1	TRBD2	TRBJ2-1	NA	TGCAGTGCTAGCGTACCCGGGACTAGCGGGGAATTGACAAATGAGCAGTTCTTC	CSASVPGTSGELTNEQFF
TRBV6-1	NA	TRBJ1-6	NA	TGTGCCAGCAGGGGGGGTAGGGGGAATTCACCCCTCCACTTT	CASRGGRGNSPLHF
TRBV29-1	NA	TRBJ1-1	few	TGCAGCGTTGAACAGCCGAACACTGAAGCTTTCTTT	CSVEQPNTEAFF
TRBV6-2/TRBV6-3	TRBD1	TRBJ2-7	NA	TGTGCCAGCAGCGACAGGGGCGCCCTGAACGAGCAGTACTTC	CASSDRGALNEQYF
TRBV3-1	NA	TRBJ2-6	few	TGTGCCAGCAGCCAAGATAAGCCTGCCTCTGGGGCCAACGTCCTGACTTTC	CASSQDKPASGANVLTF
TRBV2	NA	TRBJ2-7	many	TGTGCCAGCAATAACGGCTACGAGCAGTACTTC	CASNNGYEQYF
TRBV12-3/TRBV12-4	TRBD2	TRBJ2-2	few	TGTGCCAGCAGTTGGACTAGCGTGAACACCGGGGAGCTGTTTTTT	CASSWTSVNTGELFF
TRBV9	TRBD2	TRBJ2-3	few	TGTGCCAGCAGCACCGGGACTAGCGGGGATACGCAGTATTTT	CASSTGTSGDTQYF
TRBV29-1	NA	TRBJ1-3	many	TGCAGCGTTGAATCGGGGCCTGGAAACACCATATATTTT	CSVESGPGNTIYF
TRBV7-2	NA	TRBJ2-5	NA	TGTGCCAGCAGTCTGCATGGGGGCGCAGAAGAGACCCAGTACTTC	CASSLHGGAEETQYF
TRBV4-3	NA	TRBJ2-6	few	TGCGCCAGCAGCCAAGAACTTATAGCAGGCTCTGGGGCCAACGTCCTGACTTTC	CASSQELIAGSGANVLTF
TRBV18	TRBD1	TRBJ1-5	NA	TGTGCCAGCTCACCACGGACAGGCCGTCAGCCCCAGCATTTT	CASSPRTGRQPQHF
TRBV5-1	NA	TRBJ1-6	NA	TGCGCCAGCAGCTTGGAGGGGTCCTATAATTCACCCCTCCACTTT	CASSLEGSYNSPLHF
TRBV7-2	NA	TRBJ2-5	NA	TGTGCCAGCAGCTTAGGACTATCCCAAGAGACCCAGTACTTC	CASSLGLSQETQYF
TRBV7-9	NA	TRBJ1-1	NA	TGTGCCAGCAGCTTCGTTGCCACCGAAGCTTTCTTT	CASSFVATEAFF
TRBV9	NA	TRBJ2-2	NA	TGTGCCAGCAGCGCAATGGGGAAACTGAACACCGGGGAGCTGTTTTTT	CASSAMGKLNTGELFF
TRBV12-3/TRBV12-4	TRBD2	TRBJ2-7	NA	TGTGCCAGCAGTGGGACTAGCCGACGCTACGAGCAGTACTTC	CASSGTSRRYEQYF
TRBV12-3/TRBV12-4	NA	TRBJ1-1	NA	TGTGCCAGCAGTAACGGGTTAGGTCCTGGGGGGAACACTGAAGCTTTCTTT	CASSNGLGPGGNTEAFF
TRBV20-1	NA	TRBJ1-3	many	TGCAGTGCCCAAAGCCGAGGCGATGAGGGTGACACCATATATTTT	CSAQSRGDEGDTIYF
TRBV12-3/TRBV12-4	NA	TRBJ1-2	NA	TGTGCCAGCAGTTTGATGAGAGGCTACACCTTC	CASSLMRGYTF
TRBV27	NA	TRBJ2-1	many	TGTGCCAGCAGTTTATTACAGGGCGTCAATGAGCAGTTCTTC	CASSLLQGVNEQFF
TRBV11-3	NA	TRBJ2-5	many	TGTGCCAGCAGCCGGACAGAAGAGACCCAGTACTTC	CASSRTEETQYF